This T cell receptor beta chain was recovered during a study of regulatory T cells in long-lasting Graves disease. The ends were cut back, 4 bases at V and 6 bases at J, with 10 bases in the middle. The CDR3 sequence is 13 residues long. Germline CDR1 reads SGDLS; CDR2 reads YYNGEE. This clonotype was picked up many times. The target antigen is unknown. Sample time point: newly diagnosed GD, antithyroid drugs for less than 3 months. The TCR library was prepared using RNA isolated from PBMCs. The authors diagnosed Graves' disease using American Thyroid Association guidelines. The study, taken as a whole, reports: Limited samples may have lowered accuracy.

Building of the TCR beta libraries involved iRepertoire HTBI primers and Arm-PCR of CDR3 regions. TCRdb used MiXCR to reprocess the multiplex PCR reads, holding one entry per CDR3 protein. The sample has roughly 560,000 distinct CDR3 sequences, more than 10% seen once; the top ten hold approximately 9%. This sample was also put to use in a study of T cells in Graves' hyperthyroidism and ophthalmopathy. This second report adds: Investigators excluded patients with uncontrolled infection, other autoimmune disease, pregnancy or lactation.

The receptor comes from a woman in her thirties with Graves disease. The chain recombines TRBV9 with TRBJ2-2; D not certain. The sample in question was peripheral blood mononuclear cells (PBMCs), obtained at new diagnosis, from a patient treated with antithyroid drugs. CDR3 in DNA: TGTGCCAGCAGCAGCCTGGGGTCCGGGGAGCTGTTTTTT. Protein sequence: CASSSLGSGELFF.